This T cell receptor beta chain was obtained from a study of control samples from healthy donors and cancer patients (dated by TCRdb to about 2020). A remark on this clone: Which antigen it targets is not known. Base-call qualities are not available, and no considerably larger clone is one nucleotide away.

Libraries were built with the immunoSEQ multiplex PCR assay. TCRdb carries this immuneACCESS record with in-frame sequences only. Its versions omit some clonotypes, under half of them owing to an unresolved V gene in the studies checked, with the rest unexplained. This sample gives about 120,000 clones in total; around 87% of them show up just once. Of the sample, approximately 1.1% is held by the ten largest clones. V is cut by 6 bases and J by 6 bases, and the space between the germline ends is 22 bases. The CDR3, cysteine through phenylalanine, is 16 amino acids long. CDR3 DNA is the only sequence kept; it has 48 bases, read in frame from the first base. Looking up the germline V gene yields CDR1 SGHVS and CDR2 FQNEAQ.

The chain was built from TRBV7-8 and TRBJ2-3; the D gene assignment is perhaps TRBD1 or TRBD2, with each matching 5 bases. This clonotype originated in a woman in her forties or fifties with colorectal cancer. Sequencing was performed on PBMCs. The nucleotides read TGTGCCAGCAGTCTCAATCCTCAGCGAGAGGGGGATACGCAGTATTTT. Its product reads: CASSLNPQREGDTQYF.